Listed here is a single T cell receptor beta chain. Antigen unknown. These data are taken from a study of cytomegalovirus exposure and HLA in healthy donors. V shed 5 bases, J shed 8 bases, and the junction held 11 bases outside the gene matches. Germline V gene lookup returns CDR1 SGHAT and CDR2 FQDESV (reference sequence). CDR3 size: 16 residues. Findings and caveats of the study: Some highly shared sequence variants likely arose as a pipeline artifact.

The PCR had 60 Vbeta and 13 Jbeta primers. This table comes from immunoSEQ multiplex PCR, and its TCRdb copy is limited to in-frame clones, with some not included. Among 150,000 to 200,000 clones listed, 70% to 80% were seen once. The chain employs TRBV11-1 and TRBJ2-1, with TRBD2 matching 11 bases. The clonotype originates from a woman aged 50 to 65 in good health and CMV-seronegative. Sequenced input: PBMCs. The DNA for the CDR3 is TGTGCCAGCAGCACCCCCCCGGGACTAGCGGCCCATGAGCAGTTCTTC. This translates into CASSTPPGLAAHEQFF.